This T cell receptor (beta chain) was found in a study of blood T cells in healthy people across ages. About the study: Researchers report that template switching captured about one barcoded beta molecule per two T cells. The study, taken as a whole, reports: Unsorted PBMC material precluded a definitive naive versus antigen-experienced comparison. A greater number of naive CD4+ cells and higher diversity distinguished long-lived donors from aged donors.

Germline CDR1 is SGDLS and CDR2 is YYNGEE. Trimming cost V 3 bases and J 2 bases; bases outside gene matches: 6. There are 15 residues in the CDR3. Those donating, healthy Caucasian individuals from Russia, were aged roughly 6 to 90. Points on this clonotype: The antigen is undetermined.

Then a second PCR, running roughly 7 to 12 cycles, was carried out with a sample-barcoded 5' primer and a J-beta primer mix. TCRdb called the 5' RACE reads again in MiXCR, with one record for every CDR3 protein. The table has approximately 1,700,000 distinct CDR3 sequences, 30% to 40% seen once. Input material: blood. The TCR was taken from a human donor in good health. This chain uses TRBV9 with TRBJ1-2; 8 nucleotides agree with TRBD1. CDR3 DNA: TGTGCCAGCAGCGATGGACAGGGTGGGAACTATGGCTACACCTTC. Protein sequence: CASSDGQGGNYGYTF.